Described below is a single T cell receptor beta chain sequence and its context. Clones were sequenced by immunoSEQ multiplex PCR, and TCRdb holds only the in-frame ones, with some missing. The sample contains roughly 45,000 clones, 85% of which appear only once. The data are from a study of blood T cell repertoires in COVID-19. This TCR was recovered from a man aged 50-59 years with active COVID-19. Sequences were obtained from peripheral blood.

Here the CDR3 reads CASSPREGVGGYTF. CDR3 DNA sequence: TGCGCCAGCAGCCCCCGGGAGGGGGTGGGTGGCTACACCTTC. The rearrangement joins TRBV4-1 to TRBJ1-2, with D perhaps TRBD1 (6 bases). Trimming pared 4 bases from V and 7 bases from J, leaving 16 bases between. Germline lookup yields CDR1 MGHRA and CDR2 YSYEKL. The CDR3 covers 14 residues.